A single sample gave rise to the 10 T cell receptor beta chains below, sequenced in a study of blood T cell repertoires in COVID-19. Assay: immunoSEQ multiplex PCR; the TCRdb copy retains only in-frame clones and omits some. Found here are about 370,000 clones, 70% to 90% of them singletons; the top ten hold 10%. Sequenced input: peripheral blood. The source is a woman in her 30s with COVID-19, enrolled during active disease.

The rearrangement joins TRBV19 to TRBJ2-1; D perhaps matches TRBD2 (6 bases). CDR3 length: 12 residues. Trimming shortened V by 6 bases and J by 6 bases, and 9 bases separated the two germline ends. Germline V gene data show CDR1 as LNHDA and CDR2 as SQIVND (reference sequence). The CDR3 loop is CASRQGGNEQFF. The CDR3 bases are TGTGCCAGTAGGCAGGGAGGCAATGAGCAGTTCTTC.

The chain couples TRBV7-3 to TRBJ2-5; D perhaps matches TRBD1 (6 bases). CDR1 is SGHTA and CDR2 is FQGTGA in the germline V gene. The length of the CDR3 is 15 residues. Trimming cost V 5 bases and J 1 base, with 14 bases left between them. CDR3 DNA sequence: TGTGCCAGCAGCCCGATAGGGGGACGCCAAGAGACCCAGTACTTC. It translates to CASSPIGGRQETQYF.

V usage is TRBV21-1 and J usage is TRBJ2-6; the table's D call, TRBD1, has no DNA check behind it. TRBV21-1 is a pseudogene. The CDR3 spans 17 residues. Written as DNA, the CDR3 is TGTGCCAGCAGCAACAGGTTAATAGACTCTGGGGCCAACGTCCTGACTTTC. It is translated as CASSNRLIDSGANVLTF.

The chain recombines TRBV6-5 with TRBJ2-1, with TRBD2 matching over 11 bases. The CDR3 consists of 16 residues. Germline V gene sequence: CDR1 MNHEY, CDR2 SVGAGI. V was clipped by 4 bases and J by 7 bases; unmatched bases: 9. The CDR3 sequence: CASSSHGLAGGNEQFF. The CDR3 DNA is TGTGCCAGCAGTTCTCACGGACTAGCGGGTGGGAATGAGCAGTTCTTC.

This clone was counted a few times. The chain is built from TRBV10-1 and TRBJ1-1, with a possible D match to TRBD1 (5 bases). The germline gives CDR1 WNHNN, CDR2 SYGVQD (reference sequence). V lost 2 bases and J lost 1, with 11 bases in between. The CDR3 spans 15 residues. The CDR3 region has the DNA TGCGCCAGCAGTGAGGGGGCAGGGTGGAACACTGAAGCTTTCTTT. This translates into CASSEGAGWNTEAFF.

This chain uses TRBV6-5 with TRBJ1-1; the D gene is possibly TRBD1 (5 bases). Trimming left V 5 bases short and J 3 bases short, with 13 bases between. The CDR3 contains 14 residues. Germline loops: CDR1 MNHEY, CDR2 SVGAGI. CDR3 nucleotides: TGTGCCAGCAGTACCCAGGGATCGGACACTGAAGCTTTCTTT. Protein: CASSTQGSDTEAFF.

CDR3 coding DNA: TGTGCCAGCAGTGGGGGACAGACGGAAGCTTTCTTT. As protein: CASSGGQTEAFF. The J gene is TRBJ1-1, the V gene TRBV25-1; 7 bases are a match to TRBD1. V gave up 4 bases and J gave up 8 bases; unmatched junction bases: 4. The CDR3 contains 12 residues. CDR1 is MGHDK and CDR2 is SYGVNS in the germline V gene.

The genes are TRBV19 and TRBJ2-1; D not resolved. The CDR3 has 15 amino acids. The ends were cut back, 3 bases at V and 0 bases at J, with 9 bases in the middle. Germline lookup yields CDR1 LNHDA and CDR2 SQIVND (reference sequence). CDR3: CASSMTWSSYNEQFF. The CDR3 coding sequence is TGTGCCAGTAGTATGACGTGGAGCTCCTACAATGAGCAGTTCTTC.

This clone showed up just a few times. This chain uses TRBV4-1 with TRBJ1-4, with TRBD1 matching 10 bases. This CDR3 has 17 amino acids. The trim removed 4 bases at V and 4 bases at J, leaving 9 bases unmatched. Germline V gene data show CDR1 as MGHRA and CDR2 as YSYEKL. CDR3 sequence: CASSLRIGTGVNEKLFF. The CDR3 nucleotides read TGCGCCAGCAGCCTCCGAATAGGGACAGGGGTTAATGAAAAACTGTTTTTT.

V and J are TRBV11-2 and TRBJ1-2; 10 bases map to TRBD1. There are 18 residues in the CDR3. CDR1 is SGHAT and CDR2 is FQNNGV in the germline V gene. V lost 3 bases and J lost 4; bases outside the gene matches: 14. The CDR3 spells CASSLVRDRGRLGYGYTF. The DNA of the CDR3 is TGTGCCAGCAGCTTGGTGCGGGACAGGGGTCGGTTAGGCTATGGCTACACCTTC.